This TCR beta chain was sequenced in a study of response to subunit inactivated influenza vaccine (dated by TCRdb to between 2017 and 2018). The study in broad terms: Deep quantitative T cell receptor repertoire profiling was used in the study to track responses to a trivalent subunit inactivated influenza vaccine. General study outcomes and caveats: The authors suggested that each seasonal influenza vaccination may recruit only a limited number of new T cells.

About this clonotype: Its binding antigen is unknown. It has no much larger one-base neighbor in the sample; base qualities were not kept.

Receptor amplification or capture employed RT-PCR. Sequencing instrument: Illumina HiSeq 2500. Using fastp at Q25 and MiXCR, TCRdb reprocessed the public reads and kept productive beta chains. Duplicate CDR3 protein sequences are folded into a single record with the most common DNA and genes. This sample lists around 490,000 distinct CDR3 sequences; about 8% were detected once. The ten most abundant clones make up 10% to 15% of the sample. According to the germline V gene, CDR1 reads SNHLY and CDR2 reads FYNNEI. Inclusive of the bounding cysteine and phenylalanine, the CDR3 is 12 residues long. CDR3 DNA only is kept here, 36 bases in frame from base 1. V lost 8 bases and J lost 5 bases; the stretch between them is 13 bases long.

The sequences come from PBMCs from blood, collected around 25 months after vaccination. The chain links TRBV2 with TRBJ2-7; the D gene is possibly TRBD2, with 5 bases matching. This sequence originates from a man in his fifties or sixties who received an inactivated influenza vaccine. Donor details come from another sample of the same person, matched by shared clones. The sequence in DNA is TGTGCCAGCGGGAGAGGTGTCCACGAGCAGTACTTC. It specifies CASGRGVHEQYF.